Following are 5 T cell receptor beta chains from one sample sequenced in a study of response to subunit inactivated influenza vaccine. TCRdb re-analysed the RT-PCR reads in MiXCR, keeping a single row per CDR3 protein. The data hold 550,000 to 650,000 distinct CDR3 sequences, with about 12% observed a single time. The sample consisted of PBMCs from blood, taken on the day of vaccination. All receptors derive from a man aged 50-60 years who received an inactivated influenza vaccine.

The gene calls are TRBV29-1 and TRBJ2-7; D call uncertain. The CDR3 runs 12 residues. The germline V gene encodes CDR1 SQVTM and CDR2 ANQGSEA. Trimming removed 4 bases from V and 2 bases from J, with 9 bases in between. The CDR3: CSVVTMAYEQYF. Here the CDR3 DNA reads TGCAGCGTTGTGACGATGGCCTACGAGCAGTACTTC.

The V and J genes are TRBV7-2 and TRBJ1-1, with D perhaps matching TRBD1 (5 bases). Trimming took off 3 bases at V and 2 bases at J, with 10 bases between the two ends. This CDR3 region has 14 residues. The V gene's germline CDR1 is SGHTA and CDR2 FQGNSA. CDR3 sequence reads: CASSFKRGNTEAFF. For the CDR3, the DNA is TGTGCCAGCAGCTTCAAAAGGGGTAACACTGAAGCTTTCTTT.

This chain uses TRBV25-1 with TRBJ2-3; D gene ambiguous. The CDR3 extends over 16 amino acids. Germline V lookup: CDR1 MGHDK, CDR2 SYGVNS. The V end was cut by 5 bases, the J end by 4 bases, with 19 bases between. The CDR3 loop reads CASSTHRHGLSDTQYF. CDR3 in DNA: TGTGCCAGCAGTACCCATCGACACGGGCTCTCAGATACGCAGTATTTT.

This clonotype was seen only a few times. The chain has TRBV6-5 and TRBJ2-6; no definite D call. Per the germline V gene, CDR1 is MNHEY and CDR2 is SVGAGI. The CDR3 has 17 amino acids. V lost 0 bases and J lost 2, with 11 bases in between. The CDR3 DNA reads TGTGCCAGCAGTTACTCCCCTCGGCCGACTGGGGCCAACGTCCTGACTTTC. It specifies CASSYSPRPTGANVLTF.

At least ten counts were recorded for this clonotype. CDR3 DNA sequence: TGTGCCAGCTCACCCGAGCGGGAGGGGATGTGGGAGCAGTACTTC. The encoded protein is CASSPEREGMWEQYF. The rearrangement uses TRBV18 and TRBJ2-7; 10 bases agree with TRBD2. The CDR3 is 15 amino acids. The V and J ends lost 3 bases and 7 bases, in that order; junction bases with no gene match: 9. Germline-derived CDR1 and CDR2 are KGHSH and LQKENI.